The 32 T cell receptor beta chains below were found in one sample sequenced in a study of control samples from healthy donors and cancer patients. The assay was immunoSEQ multiplex PCR, and TCRdb's table has in-frame clones only and misses some. The data show about 130,000 clones, with around 94% seen just once and approximately 15% held by the top ten. The sample comprised PBMCs. Receptors were obtained from a man aged 55 to 70 with colorectal cancer.

V gene TRBV19 combines with J gene TRBJ1-4; D not certain. V lost 1 base and J lost 8, with 17 bases in between. CDR1 LNHDA and CDR2 SQIVND come from the germline V gene (reference sequence). This CDR3 is 16 amino acids long. CDR3 DNA sequence: TGTGCCAGTAGTATAGGATTTGGAGTTAGGGCGGAAAAACTGTTTTTT. It yields the protein CASSIGFGVRAEKLFF.

DNA of the CDR3: TGTGCCAGCAGCCTACGGGGCGAGAACACTGAAGCTTTCTTT. Amino acids: CASSLRGENTEAFF. The genes are TRBV7-2 and TRBJ1-1, with a possible D match to TRBD1 (5 bases). This CDR3 has 14 amino acids. Germline V gene sequence: CDR1 SGHTA, CDR2 FQGNSA. Deletions cut 5 bases from V and 1 base from J, with 11 bases between.

This rearrangement joins TRBV12-3 or TRBV12-4 to TRBJ1-5; no reliable D call. The CDR3 loop spans 13 amino acids. Trimming removed 3 bases from V and 7 bases from J, with 10 bases in between. CDR3 sequence (DNA): TGTGCCAGCAGTTTGGCCCCGGGGCAGCCCCAGCATTTT. Its translation: CASSLAPGQPQHF.

This clone was observed a few times. V gene TRBV3-1 (or the pseudogene TRBV3-2) combines with J gene TRBJ1-6; possibly TRBD1 for D (6 bases). In germline, CDR1 is LGHDT, CDR2 YNNKEL (reference sequence). This CDR3 is built from 15 residues. Trimming shortened V by 5 bases and J by 7 bases, and 15 bases separated the two germline ends. The CDR3 DNA reads TGTGCCAGCAGCGCCGGGGAACAGGGCAATTCACCCCTCCACTTT. Encoded protein: CASSAGEQGNSPLHF.

The chain has TRBV4-2 and TRBJ2-5; 8 bases match TRBD2. Germline V gene data show CDR1 as LGHNA and CDR2 as YNFKEQ. The CDR3 is made up of 15 amino acids. Unmatched junction bases numbered 6, after V lost 5 bases and J lost 1 base. CDR3: CASSEVRGGQETQYF. As DNA, the CDR3 is TGTGCCAGCAGCGAGGTCCGGGGGGGCCAAGAGACCCAGTACTTC.

The gene calls are TRBV12-3 or TRBV12-4 and TRBJ1-5; no firm D call. This CDR3 region has 12 residues. Trimming shortened V by 5 bases and J by 7 bases, and 9 bases separated the two germline ends. The CDR3 is CASSTRRQPQHF. The CDR3 coding sequence is TGTGCCAGCAGTACCCGGCGACAGCCCCAGCATTTT.

J is TRBJ2-3 and V is TRBV30; D not certain. The CDR3 covers 11 residues. Trimming took off 4 bases at V and 5 bases at J, with 7 bases between the two ends. Germline V gene sequence: CDR1 GTSNPN, CDR2 SVGIG (reference sequence). This CDR3 reads CAWTDGDTQYF. CDR3 sequence (DNA): TGTGCCTGGACGGACGGAGATACGCAGTATTTT.

This rearrangement joins TRBV7-9 to TRBJ1-4, with TRBD1 matching over 7 bases. V was pared by 5 bases and J by 8 bases, with 11 bases of the junction left unmatched. The CDR3 length is 15 residues. CDR1 and CDR2 (germline): SEHNR, FQNEAQ (reference sequence). CDR3 residues: CASSVRTGRGEKLFF. CDR3 nucleotides: TGTGCCAGCAGCGTCCGGACAGGCCGGGGGGAAAAACTGTTTTTT.

V gene TRBV4-1 combines with J gene TRBJ1-2; D not certain. The CDR3 has 13 residues. CDR1 and CDR2 from the germline V gene are MGHRA and YSYEKL. V was pared by 4 bases and J by 8 bases, with 14 bases between. The CDR3 coding sequence is TGCGCCAGCAGCCTTTCACATGTTGGGGGCTACACCTTC. It encodes CASSLSHVGGYTF.

The V call is TRBV9, the J call TRBJ2-4; D gene ambiguous. The germline V gene has CDR1 SGDLS and CDR2 YYNGEE. The V gene lost 2 bases and the J gene lost 4 bases, with 7 bases spanning the gap. This CDR3 is 13 amino acids long. The CDR3 protein is CASSVSDKNIQYF. The CDR3 DNA follows: TGTGCCAGCAGCGTTTCGGATAAAAACATTCAGTACTTC.

This clone occurred once. The chain recombines TRBV2 with TRBJ2-7, with a possible D match to TRBD2 (5 bases). Germline V CDR1 and CDR2: SNHLY, FYNNEI. This CDR3 spans 12 amino acids. Trimming removed 7 bases at V and 1 base at J, with 8 bases between. The CDR3 DNA reads as TGTGCCAGCACGCCGGGATCCTACGAGCAGTACTTC. This codes for CASTPGSYEQYF.

The chain uses TRBV2 and TRBJ1-1; D gene uncertain. From germline, CDR1 is SNHLY and CDR2 FYNNEI. V lost 3 bases to trimming and J lost 1 base, with 3 bases between them. This CDR3 is 12 amino acids long. The CDR3 loop is CASSDPNTEAFF. CDR3 DNA: TGTGCCAGCAGTGACCCGAACACTGAAGCTTTCTTT. Complete variable domain (other parts from reference TRBV2 and TRBJ1-1): EPEVTQTPSHQVTQMGQEVILRCVPISNHLYFYWYRQILGQKVEFLVSFYNNEISEKSEIFDDQFSVERPDGSNFTLKIRSTKLEDSAMYFCASSDPNTEAFFGQGTRLTVV.

The CDR3 DNA reads as TGTGCCAGCAGTGCCGGGGGTGGGCGGGAGACCCAGTACTTC. Amino acids: CASSAGGGRETQYF. The chain carries TRBV27 and TRBJ2-5; D perhaps matches TRBD2 (6 bases). Germline V lookup: CDR1 MNHEY, CDR2 SMNVEV (reference sequence). Trimming took 5 bases from V and 5 from J, leaving 15 bases between them. This CDR3 region has 14 residues.

The rearrangement joins TRBV2 to TRBJ2-2, with TRBD1 identical over 8 bases. The J segment lost 7 bases and the V segment lost 8 bases, leaving 9 bases of the junction unmatched. Germline lookup yields CDR1 SNHLY and CDR2 FYNNEI. There are 14 residues in the CDR3. The CDR3 DNA reads as TGTGCCAGCTTGGCGCAGGGGGCTATCGGGGAGCTGTTTTTT. This gives the protein CASLAQGAIGELFF.

The V and J genes are TRBV11-2 and TRBJ1-1, with TRBD1 as a possible D gene (5 bases). V lost 6 bases and J 6 bases, leaving 20 bases between the germline ends. The CDR3 has 15 residues. Germline V CDR1 and CDR2: SGHAT, FQNNGV. The CDR3 sequence is CASSRMGPPRAEAFF. CDR3 DNA sequence: TGTGCCAGCAGTCGGATGGGGCCCCCGCGCGCTGAAGCTTTCTTT.

The chain employs TRBV5-1 and TRBJ1-1; D is undetermined. The length of the CDR3 is 17 residues. Germline lookup yields CDR1 SGHRS and CDR2 YFSETQ. The V and J ends lost 0 bases and 0 bases respectively, with 15 bases between them. CDR3 DNA sequence: TGCGCCAGCAGCTTGGACACGGGCTTGGGGATGAACACTGAAGCTTTCTTT. It codes for CASSLDTGLGMNTEAFF.

This rearrangement joins TRBV6-5 to TRBJ2-2, with D maybe TRBD2 (6 bases). Germline V gene data show CDR1 as MNHEY and CDR2 as SVGAGI. The ends were cut back, 8 bases at V and 4 bases at J, with 17 bases in the middle. The CDR3 has 15 residues. DNA of the CDR3: TGTGCCAGCCACCCTTACGGAGGGGCCACCGGGGAGCTGTTTTTT. Encoded protein: CASHPYGGATGELFF.

The chain joins TRBV19 to TRBJ1-1, with 9 bases that match TRBD1. Germline CDR1 and CDR2: LNHDA and SQIVND (reference sequence). The CDR3 totals 14 residues. The ends lost 9 bases at V and 3 bases at J; junction bases unmatched: 8. CDR3 sequence reads: CASTSGQGDTEAFF. CDR3 nucleotide sequence: TGTGCCAGCACGTCGGGACAGGGTGACACTGAAGCTTTCTTT.

V usage is TRBV5-4 and J usage is TRBJ2-3, with 8 bases lining up with TRBD1. Per germline, CDR1 SGHNT and CDR2 YYREEE (reference sequence). The trim removed 3 bases at V and 2 bases at J, leaving 8 bases unmatched. This CDR3 has 16 residues. The CDR3 coding sequence is TGTGCCAGCAGCTCGAGGGACAGGTATTTCACAGATACGCAGTATTTT. The encoded protein is CASSSRDRYFTDTQYF.

This chain uses TRBV6-5 with TRBJ2-7, with TRBD1 matching over 10 bases. Germline loops: CDR1 MNHEY, CDR2 SVGAGI. J lost 0 bases, V lost 0 bases, and 2 bases had no gene match. The CDR3 contains 16 residues. Here the CDR3 DNA reads TGTGCCAGCAGTTACTCCGGGACAGGGGTCTCCTACGAGCAGTACTTC. It codes for CASSYSGTGVSYEQYF.

The J gene is TRBJ1-5, the V gene TRBV27; 7 bases are a match to TRBD1. Unmatched junction bases numbered 10, after V lost 5 bases and J lost 0 bases. CDR1 and CDR2 (germline): MNHEY, SMNVEV (reference sequence). This CDR3 is built from 17 residues. This CDR3 is CASSLRGGQYSNQPQHF. DNA for the CDR3: TGTGCCAGCAGTCTCCGGGGGGGACAGTATAGCAATCAGCCCCAGCATTTT.

The chain employs TRBV7-9 and TRBJ2-1, with unresolved D. CDR3 length: 13 residues. Trimming took 9 bases from V and 2 from J, leaving 11 bases between them. The V gene's germline CDR1 is SEHNR and CDR2 FQNEAQ (reference sequence). The chain's CDR3 is CARGWKTYNEQFF. CDR3 coding DNA: TGTGCCAGGGGCTGGAAGACCTACAATGAGCAGTTCTTC.

The chain's CDR3 is CASSTSGANVLTF. The DNA of the CDR3 is TGTGCCAGTTCTACCTCTGGGGCCAACGTCCTGACTTTC. The gene calls are TRBV19 and TRBJ2-6; D call uncertain. The germline V gene has CDR1 LNHDA and CDR2 SQIVND (reference sequence). The CDR3 consists of 13 residues. V lost 8 bases and J lost 0, with 5 bases in between.

The V gene is TRBV7-7, the J gene TRBJ2-5; a possible D gene is TRBD2 (6 bases). Trimming left V 2 bases short and J 4 bases short, with 17 bases between. Germline V lookup: CDR1 SSHAT, CDR2 FNYEAQ (reference sequence). The CDR3 is 16 amino acids. The CDR3 sequence: CASSLNAGQGAETQYF. As DNA, the CDR3 is TGTGCCAGCAGCTTAAACGCGGGGCAGGGTGCAGAGACCCAGTACTTC. Combining the CDR3 with reference TRBV7-7 and TRBJ2-5 gives the whole variable domain GAGVSQSPRYKVTKRGQDVTLRCDPISSHATLYWYQQALGQGPEFLTYFNYEAQPDKSGLPSDRFSAERPEGSISTLTIQRTEQRDSAMYRCASSLNAGQGAETQYFGPGTRLLVL.

The chain uses TRBV5-4 and TRBJ1-2; D ambiguous. CDR1 is SGHNT, CDR2 YYREEE, per germline (reference sequence). V was shortened by 1 base and J by 11 bases, with 12 bases between the two germline ends. The CDR3 consists of 12 residues. As DNA, the CDR3 is TGTGCCAGCAGCTTGTGGGGAGGAGGGTACACCTTC. This gives the protein CASSLWGGGYTF.

The J gene is TRBJ2-2, the V gene TRBV7-9, with no clear D. Germline V gene sequence: CDR1 SEHNR, CDR2 FQNEAQ (reference sequence). V lost 5 bases, J lost 6 bases, and 16 bases lay in between. CDR3 length equals 15 residues. This CDR3 is CASSPITRPAGELFF. In nucleotides, the CDR3 is TGTGCCAGCAGCCCTATTACACGTCCGGCCGGGGAGCTGTTTTTT.

The rearrangement joins TRBV5-1 to TRBJ1-2; D uncertain. V was clipped by 2 bases and J by 4 bases, with 6 bases between them. The CDR3 consists of 12 residues. The germline CDR1 and CDR2 sequences are SGHRS and YFSETQ. The CDR3 here is CASSFQSYGYTF. CDR3 coding DNA: TGCGCCAGCAGCTTCCAATCCTATGGCTACACCTTC.

V and J are TRBV5-1 and TRBJ2-5; D is perhaps TRBD1 or TRBD2 (6 bases each). Between the trimmed V and J ends, which lost 2 bases and 5 bases, there was a span of 19 bases. This CDR3 region has 16 residues. Per the germline V gene, CDR1 is SGHRS and CDR2 is YFSETQ. The CDR3 protein is CASSFRGDGAGETQYF. The CDR3 nucleotides are TGCGCCAGCAGCTTCAGGGGCGATGGTGCGGGGGAGACCCAGTACTTC.

In DNA, the CDR3 is TGCGCCAGCAGCCAAGGGCAGGCGTTCATCACAGATACGCAGTATTTT. Translating it yields CASSQGQAFITDTQYF. This chain uses TRBV4-1 with TRBJ2-3; D is uncertain. V gave up 1 base and J gave up 2 bases, with 13 bases separating them. CDR3 length equals 16 residues. Per germline, CDR1 MGHRA and CDR2 YSYEKL.

The chain has TRBV10-3 and TRBJ1-5; the match to TRBD1 covers 7 bases. Per germline, CDR1 ENHRY and CDR2 SYGVKD. J lost 1 base, V lost 3 bases, and 0 bases had no gene match. The CDR3 contains 14 residues. CDR3 nucleotide sequence: TGTGCCATCAGTGAAGGGGGCAGCAATCAGCCCCAGCATTTT. Its translation is CAISEGGSNQPQHF.

The chain links TRBV7-2 to TRBJ2-7, with a tentative D call TRBD1 (6 bases). The V end was cut by 1 base, the J end by 3 bases, with 10 bases between. Looked up from germline, CDR1 is SGHTA and CDR2 is FQGNSA. CDR3 length equals 14 residues. For the CDR3, the DNA is TGTGCCAGCAGCTTAGACAGGGAGCTCTACGAGCAGTACTTC. This sequence encodes CASSLDRELYEQYF.

On this clone: This same CDR3 is encoded by further DNA sequences in the sample. V gene TRBV4-1 combines with J gene TRBJ1-1; D not resolved. The V gene's germline CDR1 is MGHRA and CDR2 YSYEKL. The CDR3 length is 16 residues. V lost 1 base and J lost 0, with 12 bases in between. The CDR3 DNA reads as TGCGCCAGCAGCCAAGTCACCAGGCGTCTGAACACTGAAGCTTTCTTT. Its translation: CASSQVTRRLNTEAFF.